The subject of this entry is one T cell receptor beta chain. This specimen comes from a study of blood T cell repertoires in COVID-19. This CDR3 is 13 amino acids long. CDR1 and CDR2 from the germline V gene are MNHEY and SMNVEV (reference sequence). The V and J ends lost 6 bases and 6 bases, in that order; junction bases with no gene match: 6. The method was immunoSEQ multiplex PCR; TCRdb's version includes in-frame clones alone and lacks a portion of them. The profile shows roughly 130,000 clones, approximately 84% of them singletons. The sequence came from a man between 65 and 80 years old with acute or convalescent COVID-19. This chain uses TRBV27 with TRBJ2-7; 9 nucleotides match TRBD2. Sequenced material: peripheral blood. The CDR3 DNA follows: TGTGCCAGCAGCCGTAGCGGGAGTAGCGAGCAGTACTTC. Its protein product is CASSRSGSSEQYF.